The rows below give T cell receptor beta chains drawn from one sample of a study of shared clonotypes between healthy human individuals. Clones were sequenced by immunoSEQ multiplex PCR, and TCRdb holds only the in-frame ones, with some missing. This table holds about 610,000 clones, approximately 96% found once. The sequencing sample was made of naive CD8+ T cells sorted from blood. These receptors were collected from a woman aged 25 to 39 in good health. Each CDR3 is given with its conserved first and last residue. The D gene is left open where the match is weak. Size is stated for part of the rows, as once, few or many counts, or as a class when the clone is expanded.

CDR3 protein	CDR3 DNA	V gene	J gene	D gene	clone size	CDR3 length
CASSLGLIEHGYTF	TGTGCCAGCAGCTTGGGACTGATTGAGCATGGCTACACCTTC	TRBV5-6	TRBJ1-2	-	-	14
CASSPTRTASETQYF	TGTGCCAGCAGCCCCACCCGGACAGCATCAGAGACCCAGTACTTC	TRBV13	TRBJ2-5	-	-	15
CASSLGTGGHYGYTF	TGTGCCAGCAGCTTAGGGACAGGGGGCCACTATGGCTACACCTTC	TRBV7-9	TRBJ1-2	TRBD1	-	15
CASNQRDSYEQYF	TGTGCCAGCAATCAGCGGGACTCCTACGAGCAGTACTTC	TRBV27	TRBJ2-7	TRBD2	-	13
CASRTGAGANVLTF	TGTGCCAGCAGAACAGGGGCTGGGGCCAACGTCCTGACTTTC	TRBV27	TRBJ2-6	TRBD1	-	14
CASAMADTQYF	TGTGCCAGCGCTATGGCAGATACGCAGTATTTT	TRBV5-6	TRBJ2-3	-	once	11
CAWTLGTSTDTQYF	TGTGCCTGGACCCTCGGGACTAGCACAGATACGCAGTATTTT	TRBV30	TRBJ2-3	-	-	14
CASSSGGRQPQHF	TGTGCCAGCAGTTCGGGCGGGAGGCAGCCCCAGCATTTT	TRBV28	TRBJ1-5	-	once	13
CASSWTGDTYEQYF	TGTGCCAGCAGTTGGACAGGGGACACCTACGAGCAGTACTTC	TRBV28	TRBJ2-7	TRBD1	-	14
CASSTMNTEAFF	TGTGCCAGCAGCACGATGAACACTGAAGCTTTCTTT	TRBV11-2	TRBJ1-1	-	-	12
CASSQDNLAGGPPLIF	TGCGCCAGCAGCCAAGATAATCTAGCGGGAGGGCCACCTCTGATCTTC	TRBV4-1	TRBJ2-1	TRBD2	-	16
CASSEPTRDRGIMNTEAFF	TGCGCCAGCAGTGAGCCGACAAGGGACAGGGGGATTATGAACACTGAAGCTTTCTTT	TRBV10-2	TRBJ1-1	TRBD1	-	19
CASRQRGSYEQYF	TGTGCCAGCCGACAGAGGGGCTCTTACGAGCAGTACTTC	TRBV28	TRBJ2-7	-	-	13
CASSDDVPTDTQYF	TGCGCCAGCAGTGATGATGTTCCCACAGATACGCAGTATTTT	TRBV10-1	TRBJ2-3	-	-	14
CASGFPQHF	TGTGCCAGCGGTTTCCCCCAGCATTTT	TRBV27	TRBJ1-5	-	-	9
CASSYSGTKQFF	TGTGCCAGCAGTTACTCCGGGACAAAGCAGTTCTTC	TRBV6-5	TRBJ2-1	-	-	12
CASSSGGEVLNTGELFF	TGTGCCAGCAGCTCGGGGGGTGAGGTTTTAAACACCGGGGAGCTGTTTTTT	TRBV5-6	TRBJ2-2	TRBD2	-	17
CASTSSSGTYEQYF	TGTGCCAGTACCTCGAGTTCCGGGACATACGAGCAGTACTTC	TRBV19	TRBJ2-7	-	-	14
CASSSIRQGRPYGYTF	TGTGCCAGCAGTTCGATAAGGCAGGGGAGGCCCTATGGCTACACCTTC	TRBV27	TRBJ1-2	-	-	16
CASSLSGAGSDSPLHF	TGTGCCAGCAGCTTAAGTGGCGCAGGCTCTGATTCACCCCTCCACTTT	TRBV7-9	TRBJ1-6	-	-	16
CASSTTLAGLHTDTQYF	TGTGCCAGCAGTACCACCCTAGCGGGGTTGCACACAGATACGCAGTATTTT	TRBV28	TRBJ2-3	TRBD2	-	17
CASSISHNGYTF	TGTGCCAGCAGCATAAGCCACAATGGCTACACCTTC	TRBV7-2	TRBJ1-2	-	-	12
CASSLYYAPEIGGLVGPQHF	TGTGCCAGCAGTTTATACTATGCCCCCGAAATAGGCGGCTTGGTTGGGCCCCAGCATTTT	TRBV28	TRBJ1-5	-	-	20
CASSISKYDEQFF	TGTGCCAGTAGTATTTCTAAGTACGATGAGCAGTTCTTC	TRBV19	TRBJ2-1	-	-	13
CASSPGGLSGSTYEQYF	TGTGCCAGCAGCCCAGGGGGGTTGAGCGGAAGCACCTACGAGCAGTACTTC	TRBV11-2	TRBJ2-7	-	-	17
CASRSSYEQYF	TGTGCCAGCAGGTCTAGCTACGAGCAGTACTTC	TRBV27	TRBJ2-7	-	-	11
CASSLEGQGFYEQYF	TGTGCCAGCAGCTTAGAGGGACAGGGTTTTTACGAGCAGTACTTC	TRBV11-2	TRBJ2-7	TRBD1	-	15
CASSPWGIANIQYF	TGTGCCAGCAGTCCCTGGGGGATAGCAAACATTCAGTACTTC	TRBV6-5	TRBJ2-4	-	-	14
CATRTDRGNPSGANVLTF	TGTGCCACTAGGACCGACAGGGGTAACCCTTCTGGGGCCAACGTCCTGACTTTC	TRBV10-3	TRBJ2-6	TRBD1	-	18
CASKISGESYEQYF	TGTGCCAGCAAAATAAGCGGGGAGTCCTACGAGCAGTACTTC	TRBV28	TRBJ2-7	TRBD2	-	14
CASSPSQGSFGNEQFF	TGTGCCAGCAGCCCCTCACAGGGAAGTTTTGGGAATGAGCAGTTCTTC	TRBV13	TRBJ2-1	-	-	16